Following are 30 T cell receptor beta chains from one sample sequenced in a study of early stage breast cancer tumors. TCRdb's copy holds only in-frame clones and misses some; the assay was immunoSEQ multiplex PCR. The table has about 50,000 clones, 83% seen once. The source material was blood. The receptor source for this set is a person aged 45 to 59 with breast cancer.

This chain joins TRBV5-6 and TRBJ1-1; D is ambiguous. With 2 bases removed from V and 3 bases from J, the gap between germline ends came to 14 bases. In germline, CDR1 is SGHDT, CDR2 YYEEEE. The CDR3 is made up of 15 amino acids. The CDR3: CASSLGRRLHTEAFF. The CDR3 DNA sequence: TGTGCCAGCAGCTTAGGCCGACGGTTACACACTGAAGCTTTCTTT.

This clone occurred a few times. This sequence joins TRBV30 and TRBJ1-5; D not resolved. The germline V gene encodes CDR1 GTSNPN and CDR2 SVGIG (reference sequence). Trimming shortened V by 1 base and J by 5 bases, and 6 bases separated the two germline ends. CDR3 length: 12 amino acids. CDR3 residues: CAWSGTDQPQHF. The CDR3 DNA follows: TGTGCCTGGAGTGGTACAGATCAGCCCCAGCATTTT.

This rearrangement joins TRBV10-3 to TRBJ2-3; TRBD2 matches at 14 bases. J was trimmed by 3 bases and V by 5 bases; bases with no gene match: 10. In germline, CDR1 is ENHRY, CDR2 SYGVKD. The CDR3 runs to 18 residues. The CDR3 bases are TGTGCCATCAGTCCGGGACTAGCGGGAGTATCCGGTACAGATACGCAGTATTTT. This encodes CAISPGLAGVSGTDTQYF.

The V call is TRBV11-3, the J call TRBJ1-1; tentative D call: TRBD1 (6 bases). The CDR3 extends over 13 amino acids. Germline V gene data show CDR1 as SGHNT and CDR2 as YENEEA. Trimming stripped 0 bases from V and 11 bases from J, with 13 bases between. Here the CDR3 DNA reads TGTGCCAGCAGCTTAGACCACGGACAGACGGCTTTCTTT. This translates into CASSLDHGQTAFF.

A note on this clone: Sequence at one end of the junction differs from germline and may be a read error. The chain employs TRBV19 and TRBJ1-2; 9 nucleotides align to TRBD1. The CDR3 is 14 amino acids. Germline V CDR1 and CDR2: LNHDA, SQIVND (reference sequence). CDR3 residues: CASGIQGASYGYTF. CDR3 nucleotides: TGTGCCAGTGGTATACAGGGGGCATCCTATGGCTACACCTTC.

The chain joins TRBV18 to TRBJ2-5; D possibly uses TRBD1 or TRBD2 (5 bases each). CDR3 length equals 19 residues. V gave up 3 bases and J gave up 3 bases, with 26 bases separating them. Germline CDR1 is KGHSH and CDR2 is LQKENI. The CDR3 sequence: CASSPDRGSLGPEKETQYF. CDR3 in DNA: TGTGCCAGCTCACCCGACCGGGGTAGTTTGGGGCCCGAGAAAGAGACCCAGTACTTC.

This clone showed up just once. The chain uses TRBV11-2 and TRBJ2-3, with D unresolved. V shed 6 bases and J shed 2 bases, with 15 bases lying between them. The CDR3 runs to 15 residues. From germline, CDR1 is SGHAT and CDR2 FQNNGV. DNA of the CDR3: TGTGCCAGCAGTACCGTGATTAGGGACACAGATACGCAGTATTTT. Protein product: CASSTVIRDTDTQYF.

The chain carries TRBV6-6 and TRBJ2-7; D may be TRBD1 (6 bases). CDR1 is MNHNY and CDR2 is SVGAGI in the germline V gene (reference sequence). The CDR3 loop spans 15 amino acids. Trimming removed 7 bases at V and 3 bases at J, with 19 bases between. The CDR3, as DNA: TGTGCCAGCAACCGCTTTCAGGGGAGTGGCTACGAGCAGTACTTC. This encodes CASNRFQGSGYEQYF.

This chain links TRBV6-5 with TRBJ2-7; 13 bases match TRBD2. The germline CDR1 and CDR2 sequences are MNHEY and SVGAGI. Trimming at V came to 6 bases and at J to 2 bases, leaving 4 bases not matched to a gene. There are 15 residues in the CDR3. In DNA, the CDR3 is TGTGCCAGCAGAAGAGGGACTAGCGGGACCTACGAGCAGTACTTC. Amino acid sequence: CASRRGTSGTYEQYF.

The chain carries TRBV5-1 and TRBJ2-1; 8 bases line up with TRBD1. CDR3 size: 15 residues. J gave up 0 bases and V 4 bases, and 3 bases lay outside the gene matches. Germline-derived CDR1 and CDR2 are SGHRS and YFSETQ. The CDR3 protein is CASSAGQGSYNEQFF. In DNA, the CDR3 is TGCGCCAGCAGCGCAGGACAGGGCTCCTACAATGAGCAGTTCTTC.

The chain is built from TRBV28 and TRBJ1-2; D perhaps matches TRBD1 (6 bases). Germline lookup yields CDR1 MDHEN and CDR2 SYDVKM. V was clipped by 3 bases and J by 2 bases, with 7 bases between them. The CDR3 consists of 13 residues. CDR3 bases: TGTGCCAGCAGTTTCGGACAGAACTATGGCTACACCTTC. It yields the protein CASSFGQNYGYTF.

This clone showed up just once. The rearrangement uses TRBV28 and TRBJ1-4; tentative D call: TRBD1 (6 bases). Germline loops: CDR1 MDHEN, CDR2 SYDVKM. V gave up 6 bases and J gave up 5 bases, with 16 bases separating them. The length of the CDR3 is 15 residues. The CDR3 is CASSPRGTENEKLFF. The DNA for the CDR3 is TGTGCCAGCAGCCCTAGGGGGACGGAGAATGAAAAACTGTTTTTT.

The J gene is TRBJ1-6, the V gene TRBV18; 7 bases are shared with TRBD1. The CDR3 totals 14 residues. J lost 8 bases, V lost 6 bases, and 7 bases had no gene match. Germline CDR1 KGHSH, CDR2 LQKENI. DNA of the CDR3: TGTGCCAGCTCTTGGGACAGAGAATATTCACCCCTCCACTTT. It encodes CASSWDREYSPLHF.

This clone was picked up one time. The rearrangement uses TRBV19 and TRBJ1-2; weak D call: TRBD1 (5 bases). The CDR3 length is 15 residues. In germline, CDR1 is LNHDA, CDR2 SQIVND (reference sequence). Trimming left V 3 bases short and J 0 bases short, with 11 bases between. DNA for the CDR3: TGTGCCAGTAGTATGACAGTAAACGCTAACTATGGCTACACCTTC. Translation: CASSMTVNANYGYTF.

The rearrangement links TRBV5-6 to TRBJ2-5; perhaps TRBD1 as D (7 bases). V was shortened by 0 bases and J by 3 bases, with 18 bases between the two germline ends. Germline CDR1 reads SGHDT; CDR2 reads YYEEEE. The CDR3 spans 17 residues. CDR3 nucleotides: TGTGCCAGCAGCTTGGAAGGTGAAGGGGGCGGGAAAGAGACCCAGTACTTC. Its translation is CASSLEGEGGGKETQYF.

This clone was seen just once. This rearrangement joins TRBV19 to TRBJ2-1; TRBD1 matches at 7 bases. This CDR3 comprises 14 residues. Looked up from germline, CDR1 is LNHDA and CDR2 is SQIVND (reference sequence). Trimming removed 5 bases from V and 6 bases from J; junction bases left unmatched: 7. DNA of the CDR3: TGTGCCAGTAGTGAGGGACAGTTAATCAATGAGCAGTTCTTC. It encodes CASSEGQLINEQFF.

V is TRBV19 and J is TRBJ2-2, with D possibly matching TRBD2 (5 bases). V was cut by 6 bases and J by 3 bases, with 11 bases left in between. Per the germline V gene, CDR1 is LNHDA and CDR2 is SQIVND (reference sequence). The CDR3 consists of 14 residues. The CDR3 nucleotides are TGTGCCAGTAGAAGTGAAGCGGACACCGGGGAGCTGTTTTTT. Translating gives CASRSEADTGELFF.

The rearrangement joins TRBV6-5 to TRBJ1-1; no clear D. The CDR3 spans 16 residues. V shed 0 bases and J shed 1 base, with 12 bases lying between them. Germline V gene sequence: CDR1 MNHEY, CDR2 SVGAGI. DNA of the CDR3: TGTGCCAGCAGTTACTCCAGTCCTCCCTGGAACACTGAAGCTTTCTTT. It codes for CASSYSSPPWNTEAFF.

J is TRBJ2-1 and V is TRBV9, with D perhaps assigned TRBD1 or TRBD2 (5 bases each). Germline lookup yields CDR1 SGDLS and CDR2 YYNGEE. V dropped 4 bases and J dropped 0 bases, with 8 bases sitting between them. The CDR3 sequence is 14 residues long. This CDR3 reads CASSPGSSYNEQFF. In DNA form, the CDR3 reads TGTGCCAGCAGCCCAGGGAGCTCCTACAATGAGCAGTTCTTC.

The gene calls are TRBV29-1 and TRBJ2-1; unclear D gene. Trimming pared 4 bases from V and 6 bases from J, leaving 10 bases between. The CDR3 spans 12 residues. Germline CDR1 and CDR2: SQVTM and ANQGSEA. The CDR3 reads CSVGPTPNEQFF. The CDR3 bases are TGCAGCGTTGGCCCCACCCCCAATGAGCAGTTCTTC.

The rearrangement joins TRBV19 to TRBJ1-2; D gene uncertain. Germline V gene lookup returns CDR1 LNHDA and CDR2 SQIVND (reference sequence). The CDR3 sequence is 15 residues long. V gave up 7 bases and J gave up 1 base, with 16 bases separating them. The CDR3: CASTQHGSHNYGYTF. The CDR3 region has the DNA TGTGCCAGTACCCAACACGGATCGCATAACTATGGCTACACCTTC.

The CDR3 spells CASSLARQDSQVYEQYF. The DNA of the CDR3 is TGTGCCAGCAGCTTAGCACGTCAGGACAGCCAAGTCTACGAGCAGTACTTC. The V call is TRBV7-8, the J call TRBJ2-7; TRBD1 is a possible D gene (6 bases). The CDR3 sequence is 17 residues long. Germline-derived CDR1 and CDR2 are SGHVS and FQNEAQ. The ends were cut back, 0 bases at V and 3 bases at J, with 18 bases in the middle.

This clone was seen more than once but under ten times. CDR3 region: CASSIGGAQTETQYF. The CDR3 DNA follows: TGTGCCAGTAGTATTGGAGGGGCTCAGACGGAGACCCAGTACTTC. This chain links TRBV19 with TRBJ2-5, with D possibly being TRBD2 (6 bases). V lost 3 bases, J lost 5 bases, and 16 bases lay in between. Germline V gene data show CDR1 as LNHDA and CDR2 as SQIVND (reference sequence). The CDR3 spans 15 residues.

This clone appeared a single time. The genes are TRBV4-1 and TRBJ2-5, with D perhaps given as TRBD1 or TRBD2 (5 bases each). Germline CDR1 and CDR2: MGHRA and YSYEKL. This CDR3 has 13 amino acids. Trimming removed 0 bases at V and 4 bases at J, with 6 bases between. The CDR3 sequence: CASSQEGVETQYF. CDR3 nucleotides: TGCGCCAGCAGCCAAGAGGGGGTAGAGACCCAGTACTTC.

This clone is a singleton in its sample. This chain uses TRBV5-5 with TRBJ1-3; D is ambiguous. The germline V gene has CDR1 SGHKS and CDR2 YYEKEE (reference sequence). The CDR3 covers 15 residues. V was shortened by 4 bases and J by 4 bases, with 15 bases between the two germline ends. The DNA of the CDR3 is TGTGCCAGCAGCAGGGATGGGTACCAGGGAAACACCATATATTTT. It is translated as CASSRDGYQGNTIYF.

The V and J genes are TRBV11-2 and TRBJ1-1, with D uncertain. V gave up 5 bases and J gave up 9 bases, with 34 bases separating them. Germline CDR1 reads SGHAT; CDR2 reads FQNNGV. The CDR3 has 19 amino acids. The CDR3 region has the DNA TGTGCCAGCAGCCGCTCCGGCTCCGGGATAACTTCGACTTGGCTTAAAGCTTTCTTT. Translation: CASSRSGSGITSTWLKAFF. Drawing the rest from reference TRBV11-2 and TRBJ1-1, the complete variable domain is EAGVAQSPRYKIIEKRQSVAFWCNPISGHATLYWYQQILGQGPKLLIQFQNNGVVDDSQLPKDRFSAERLKGVDSTLKIQPAKLEDSAVYLCASSRSGSGITSTWLKAFFGQGTRLTVV.

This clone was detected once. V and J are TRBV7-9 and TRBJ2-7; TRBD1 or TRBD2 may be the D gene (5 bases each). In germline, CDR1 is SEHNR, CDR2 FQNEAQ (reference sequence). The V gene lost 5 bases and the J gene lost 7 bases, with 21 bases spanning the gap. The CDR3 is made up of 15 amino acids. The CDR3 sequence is CASSHPGRRHGEQYF. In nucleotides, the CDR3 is TGTGCCAGCAGCCATCCGGGACGGAGGCATGGGGAGCAGTACTTC.

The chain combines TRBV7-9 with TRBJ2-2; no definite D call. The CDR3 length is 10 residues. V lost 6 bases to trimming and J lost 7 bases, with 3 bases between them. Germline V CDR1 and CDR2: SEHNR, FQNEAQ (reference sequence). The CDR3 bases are TGTGCCAGCAGTTTCGGGGAGCTGTTTTTT. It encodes CASSFGELFF.

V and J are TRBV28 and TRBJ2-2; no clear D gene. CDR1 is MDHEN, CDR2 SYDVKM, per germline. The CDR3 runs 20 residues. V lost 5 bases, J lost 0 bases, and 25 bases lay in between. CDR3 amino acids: CASSTRMISHSISNTGELFF. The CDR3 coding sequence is TGTGCCAGCAGTACGAGGATGATCTCCCACAGTATCTCGAACACCGGGGAGCTGTTTTTT.

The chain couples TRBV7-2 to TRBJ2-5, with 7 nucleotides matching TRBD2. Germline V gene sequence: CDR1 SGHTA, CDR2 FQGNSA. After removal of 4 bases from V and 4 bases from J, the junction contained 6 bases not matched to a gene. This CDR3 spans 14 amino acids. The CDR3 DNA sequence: TGTGCCAGCAGCTCAAGCGGGGTGCGAGAGACCCAGTACTTC. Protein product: CASSSSGVRETQYF.